Below, 22 T cell receptor beta chains from the same sample are listed, as sequenced in a study of T-cell memory formation after mild COVID-19. TCRdb re-called the 5' RACE reads with MiXCR, one entry per CDR3 protein. The top ten clones hold roughly 12% of a sample with hundreds of thousands of distinct CDR3 sequences, about 20% of them seen once. Sequenced sample: PBMCs or a T cell subset sorted from them (not recorded which). All receptors come from an adult woman who had mild COVID-19 (a few samples of this study predate the infection). Cell type and time point are not known.

The genes are TRBV12-3 or TRBV12-4 and TRBJ2-3; 9 bases fit TRBD1. The CDR3 contains 19 residues. Unmatched junction bases numbered 22, after V lost 6 bases and J lost 6 bases. The CDR3 DNA reads as TGTGCCAGCAGCCCCCCGTTTGGCGGACAGGGGACCGACTGGGATACGCAGTATTTT. It encodes CASSPPFGGQGTDWDTQYF.

The V gene is TRBV25-1, the J gene TRBJ2-7, with TRBD2 matching 8 bases. The CDR3 is 12 amino acids. With 7 bases clipped from V and 3 bases from J, the junction kept 2 bases outside the gene matches. Germline CDR1 and CDR2: MGHDK and SYGVNS. This CDR3 is CASMAGGYEQYF. CDR3 in DNA: TGTGCCAGCATGGCGGGAGGCTACGAGCAGTACTTC.

The table lists this clonotype with a few counts. The genes are TRBV9 and TRBJ1-1; 11 positions match TRBD1. After removal of 4 bases from V and 1 base from J, the junction contained 3 bases not matched to a gene. Germline V CDR1 and CDR2: SGDLS, YYNGEE. The CDR3 sequence is 15 residues long. CDR3 in amino acids: CASSRTGGANTEAFF. The CDR3 DNA reads TGTGCCAGCAGCCGGACAGGGGGCGCGAACACTGAAGCTTTCTTT.

This chain uses TRBV4-2 with TRBJ2-3; 8 bases line up with TRBD2. The CDR3 has 17 amino acids. The trim removed 3 bases at V and 3 bases at J, leaving 11 bases unmatched. Germline CDR1 reads LGHNA; CDR2 reads YNFKEQ. The CDR3 here is CASSQATAGAGTDTQYF. CDR3 in DNA: TGTGCCAGCAGCCAGGCCACAGCGGGAGCGGGGACAGATACGCAGTATTTT.

This chain joins TRBV12-3 or TRBV12-4 and TRBJ1-1; no clear D. There are 15 residues in the CDR3. Trimming pared 3 bases from V and 1 base from J, leaving 12 bases between. CDR3 region: CASSLTPGANTEAFF. The CDR3 DNA follows: TGTGCCAGCAGTTTGACGCCTGGAGCGAACACTGAAGCTTTCTTT.

This clonotype showed up many times. The genes are TRBV29-1 and TRBJ1-5; D may be TRBD1 (5 bases). Germline V gene sequence: CDR1 SQVTM, CDR2 ANQGSEA. The CDR3 sequence is 13 residues long. V was cut by 6 bases and J by 5 bases, with 14 bases left in between. DNA for the CDR3: TGCAGCGTCTCAACGGGGGTGGATCAGCCCCAGCATTTT. Translation: CSVSTGVDQPQHF.

V and J are TRBV27 and TRBJ1-1; D perhaps matches TRBD1 (5 bases). Trimming took 3 bases from V and 4 from J, leaving 15 bases between them. Germline V lookup: CDR1 MNHEY, CDR2 SMNVEV (reference sequence). The CDR3 has 15 amino acids. In DNA, the CDR3 is TGTGCCAGCAGTTTGACCGCGGGGGGTCGCACTGAAGCTTTCTTT. Encoded protein: CASSLTAGGRTEAFF.

This clonotype has a count of ten or more. The chain carries TRBV20-1 and TRBJ1-4; 8 bases line up with TRBD1. V lost 1 base to trimming and J lost 4 bases; unmatched junction nucleotides: 11. Germline V lookup: CDR1 DFQATT, CDR2 SNEGSKA (reference sequence). The CDR3 runs 17 residues. CDR3 protein: CSARGGQEAYFNEKLFF. The CDR3 DNA follows: TGCAGTGCTAGAGGGGGACAGGAGGCATACTTTAATGAAAAACTGTTTTTT.

V and J are TRBV7-9 and TRBJ2-5; possible D gene TRBD1, 5 bases. The CDR3 is made up of 13 amino acids. Germline V gene lookup returns CDR1 SEHNR and CDR2 FQNEAQ (reference sequence). Trimming stripped 5 bases from V and 2 bases from J, with 9 bases between. The CDR3 nucleotides read TGTGCCAGCAGCCAGCCAGGGCAAGAGACCCAGTACTTC. It codes for CASSQPGQETQYF.

This clonotype was picked up a small number of times. The chain joins TRBV18 to TRBJ2-1, with 8 bases lining up with TRBD2. This CDR3 spans 16 amino acids. The V and J ends lost 2 bases and 4 bases, in that order; junction bases with no gene match: 7. CDR1 is KGHSH, CDR2 LQKENI, per germline. The CDR3 reads CASSPEAREGYNEQFF. The CDR3 DNA reads TGTGCCAGCTCACCAGAAGCTCGGGAGGGTTACAATGAGCAGTTCTTC. Filled out from reference TRBV18 and TRBJ2-1, the complete variable domain reads NAGVMQNPRHLVRRRGQEARLRCSPMKGHSHVYWYRQLPEEGLKFMVYLQKENIIDESGMPKERFSAEFPKEGPSILRIQQVVRGDSAAYFCASSPEAREGYNEQFFGPGTRLTVL.

The rearrangement uses TRBV12-3 or TRBV12-4 and TRBJ2-5; D is unresolved. Deletions cut 0 bases from V and 0 bases from J, with 5 bases between. This CDR3 has 14 residues. The CDR3 protein is CASSLANYQETQYF. In DNA form, the CDR3 reads TGTGCCAGCAGTTTAGCCAACTACCAAGAGACCCAGTACTTC.

This clonotype was seen once. This chain uses TRBV5-1 with TRBJ1-3, with D perhaps TRBD1 (5 bases). Germline V gene data show CDR1 as SGHRS and CDR2 as YFSETQ. Between the trimmed V and J ends, which lost 3 bases and 0 bases, there was a span of 25 bases. This CDR3 spans 20 amino acids. The CDR3 sequence: CASSSVGQIGFAYSGNTIYF. CDR3 nucleotides: TGCGCCAGCAGCTCCGTCGGACAAATCGGATTTGCTTACTCTGGAAACACCATATATTTT.

The table lists this clonotype with a few counts. The genes are TRBV4-3 and TRBJ1-1; 7 positions match TRBD1. V trimming: 5 bases; J trimming: 1 base; junction bases outside the gene matches: 7. CDR3 length: 15 amino acids. The V gene's germline CDR1 is LGHNA and CDR2 YSLEER. The CDR3 DNA sequence: TGCGCCAGCAGCAAGACAGGGCAGAGGAACACTGAAGCTTTCTTT. This translates into CASSKTGQRNTEAFF.

A few counts support this clonotype. This rearrangement joins TRBV11-2 to TRBJ1-2; D call uncertain. The CDR3 is 14 amino acids. Germline-derived CDR1 and CDR2 are SGHAT and FQNNGV. Trimming cost V 3 bases and J 0 bases, with 8 bases left between them. The CDR3 here is CASSFVGSNYGYTF. The DNA for the CDR3 is TGTGCCAGCAGCTTCGTAGGGTCTAACTATGGCTACACCTTC.

The chain couples TRBV24-1 to TRBJ2-1; D unclear. V shed 0 bases and J shed 5 bases, with 4 bases lying between them. The CDR3 runs to 13 residues. The germline CDR1 and CDR2 sequences are KGHDR and SFDVKD. The CDR3 nucleotides are TGTGCCACCAGTGATTTGGCCCACAATGAGCAGTTCTTC. It codes for CATSDLAHNEQFF.

The rearrangement joins TRBV5-1 to TRBJ2-7, with D perhaps matching TRBD2 (6 bases). Trimming pared 3 bases from V and 6 bases from J, leaving 13 bases between. The germline gives CDR1 SGHRS, CDR2 YFSETQ. CDR3 length: 13 amino acids. DNA of the CDR3: TGCGCCAGCAGCTCCAGGGTGGGGGGCGAGCAGTACTTC. Protein sequence: CASSSRVGGEQYF.

At least ten counts were recorded for this clonotype. CDR3 DNA: TGTGCCAGCAGCTTATTTCACGGATACCAAGAGACCCAGTACTTC. Amino acids: CASSLFHGYQETQYF. The rearrangement joins TRBV7-2 to TRBJ2-5; D uncertain. The CDR3 loop spans 15 amino acids. Germline lookup yields CDR1 SGHTA and CDR2 FQGNSA. V was cut by 2 bases and J by 0 bases, with 10 bases left in between.

The chain employs TRBV6-6 and TRBJ1-6, with 8 positions matching TRBD1. This CDR3 contains 15 residues. Germline CDR1 MNHNY, CDR2 SVGAGI (reference sequence). V shed 6 bases, J shed 6 bases, and the junction held 7 bases outside the gene matches. Here the CDR3 reads CASSPQGQANSPLHF. For the CDR3, the DNA is TGTGCCAGCAGCCCCCAGGGACAGGCTAATTCACCCCTCCACTTT.

The V gene is TRBV12-3 or TRBV12-4, the J gene TRBJ1-5, with D possibly being TRBD1 (5 bases). The CDR3 has 16 amino acids. Trimming shortened V by 1 base and J by 5 bases, and 15 bases separated the two germline ends. CDR3 protein: CASSLDPRVYDQPQHF. The CDR3 bases are TGTGCCAGCAGTTTAGATCCCAGGGTTTACGATCAGCCCCAGCATTTT.

This sequence joins TRBV7-9 and TRBJ2-7; no definite D call. The V gene's germline CDR1 is SEHNR and CDR2 FQNEAQ (reference sequence). Trimming took 2 bases from V and 6 from J, leaving 8 bases between them. CDR3 size: 12 residues. The CDR3 sequence: CASSLNLREQYF. The CDR3 bases are TGTGCCAGCAGCTTAAACCTTCGCGAGCAGTACTTC.

The gene calls are TRBV6-1 and TRBJ1-1, with TRBD1 identical over 7 bases. CDR3 length: 14 amino acids. V lost 6 bases to trimming and J lost 3 bases; unmatched junction nucleotides: 7. Per the germline V gene, CDR1 is MNHNS and CDR2 is SASEGT. CDR3 region: CASRPQTGHTEAFF. The CDR3 DNA reads TGTGCCAGCAGGCCCCAGACAGGGCACACTGAAGCTTTCTTT.

J is TRBJ2-7 and V is TRBV4-1; TRBD1 is a possible D gene (5 bases). Germline loops: CDR1 MGHRA, CDR2 YSYEKL. Trimming shortened V by 0 bases and J by 4 bases, and 19 bases separated the two germline ends. CDR3 size: 17 residues. The CDR3 loop is CASSQDRVSQGRYEQYF. The CDR3 DNA reads TGCGCCAGCAGCCAAGATCGGGTGTCGCAGGGCCGTTACGAGCAGTACTTC.